This TCR beta chain was found in a study of OX40 agonist ivuxolimab in advanced cancers. As for the study in general: Cohort: approximately 83% men, mean age around 55, aged about 20 to 90.

Sequencing used immunoSEQ multiplex PCR; TCRdb keeps in-frame clones, though not all of them. The table lists 35,000 to 50,000 clones, approximately 90% of them singletons. General study results and limits: The authors did not determine the antigen specificity of the expanded peripheral T cells. On average, a greater number of expanded clones characterised CD8+ T cells relative to CD4+.

About this clone itself: As yet, its antigen is unknown.

V lost 8 bases and J lost 2; bases outside the gene matches: 8. CDR1 SNHLY and CDR2 FYNNEI come from the germline V gene. CDR3 length: 14 amino acids. Specimen: CD4+ or CD8+ T cells sorted from blood, collected in a trial of the OX40 agonist ivuxolimab. The chain couples TRBV2 to TRBJ1-1; 7 positions match TRBD1. The clonotype originates from an adult with an advanced solid tumor such as melanoma, head and neck, liver or kidney cancer. The CDR3 reads CASQQGTANTEAFF. The CDR3 nucleotides read TGTGCCAGCCAGCAGGGGACAGCAAACACTGAAGCTTTCTTT.